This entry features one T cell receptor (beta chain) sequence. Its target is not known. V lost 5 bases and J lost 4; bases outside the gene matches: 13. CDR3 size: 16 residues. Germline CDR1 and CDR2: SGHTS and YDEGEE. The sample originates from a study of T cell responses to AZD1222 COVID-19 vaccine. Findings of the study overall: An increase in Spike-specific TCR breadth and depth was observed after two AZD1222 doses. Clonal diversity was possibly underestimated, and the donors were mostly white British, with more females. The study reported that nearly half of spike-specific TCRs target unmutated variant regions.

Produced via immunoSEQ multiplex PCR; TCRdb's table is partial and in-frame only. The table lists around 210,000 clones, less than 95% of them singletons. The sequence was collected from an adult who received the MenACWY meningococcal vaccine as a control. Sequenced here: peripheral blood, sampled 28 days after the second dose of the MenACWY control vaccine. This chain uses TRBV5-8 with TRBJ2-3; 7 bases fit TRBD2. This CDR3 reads CASRSLAVLISDTQYF. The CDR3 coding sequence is TGTGCCAGCAGATCCCTAGCGGTTCTGATCTCAGATACGCAGTATTTT.